These 2 T cell receptor beta chains share one sample of origin, sequenced in a study of cytomegalovirus exposure and HLA in healthy donors. Primers for the PCR totalled 60 Vbeta and 13 Jbeta. Produced via immunoSEQ multiplex PCR; TCRdb's table is partial and in-frame only. The table includes some 150,000 clones, more than 75% detected once. Sequenced material: PBMCs. Receptors were obtained from a man aged 18 to 30 in good health and CMV-seropositive.

The chain joins TRBV4-3 to TRBJ2-1; a weak D match, TRBD1 (6 bases). CDR3 length: 14 amino acids. Germline assignment: CDR1 LGHNA and CDR2 YSLEER. Trimming stripped 1 base from V and 8 bases from J, with 12 bases between. The CDR3 bases are TGCGCCAGCAGCCAAGGGGGGCTCGGGGATGAGCAGTTCTTC. Translating it yields CASSQGGLGDEQFF.

In this sample, this clone turned up a few times. The chain recombines TRBV6-4 with TRBJ2-2, with 8 bases aligning to TRBD1. This CDR3 is built from 14 residues. With 4 bases clipped from V and 4 bases from J, the junction kept 2 bases outside the gene matches. In germline, CDR1 is MRHNA, CDR2 SNTAGT. The CDR3 loop is CASSGTGTTGELFF. CDR3 DNA: TGTGCCAGCAGTGGGACAGGGACCACCGGGGAGCTGTTTTTT.